This T cell receptor beta chain emerged from a study of identical twins. As to this clonotype: Its antigen is currently unknown.

cDNA molecules carried unique molecular identifiers, and template switching added a universal primer site. TCRdb ran MiXCR on the 5' RACE reads and lists one entry per CDR3 protein. Here the sample spans nearly 900,000 distinct CDR3 sequences, more than 9% being singletons. This CDR3 has 13 amino acids. Germline CDR1 LGHDT, CDR2 YNNKEL (reference sequence). Trimming stripped 6 bases from V and 9 bases from J, with 15 bases between. Study-wide points: Insertions were fewer in abundant cord blood beta clonotypes, whereas memory repertoires showed none of this pattern.

This same sample was also part of a study on yellow fever vaccine responses in identical twins.

The TCR comes from a woman between 18 and 29 years old in good health. The specimen sequenced was PBMCs. This chain uses TRBV3-1 with TRBJ2-1; D is possibly TRBD2 (5 bases). The CDR3 DNA reads as TGTGCCAGCAGACTAGTCGGGGTGGGTGAGCAGTTCTTC. This sequence encodes CASRLVGVGEQFF.